The clone carrying this T cell receptor (beta chain) was seen just once. What it recognizes is unknown. These data originate in a study of PD-1 blockade in mismatch repair-deficient tumors. The study, taken as a whole, reports: Tumor-resident clones, often undetectable pretreatment in blood, expanded then contracted after pembrolizumab.

The TCR-sequenced patients were a few responders to pembrolizumab. The data were produced by immunoSEQ multiplex PCR, yet TCRdb's version contains in-frame clones alone and is incomplete. The sample gives about 100,000 clones, 82% of which show up once; approximately 6.5% is in the top ten. Germline V gene data show CDR1 as SGHDT and CDR2 as YYEEEE. Trimming left V 1 base short and J 2 bases short, with 11 bases between. CDR3 length equals 15 residues. The V call is TRBV5-6, the J call TRBJ2-3; a possible D gene is TRBD1 (6 bases). The origin of this receptor is an adult with mismatch repair-deficient cancer. This specimen was peripheral blood, taken around 8 months after starting pembrolizumab. DNA of the CDR3: TGTGCCAGCAGCTTGCCAGGGGCTAACACAGATACGCAGTATTTT. It yields the protein CASSLPGANTDTQYF. The full variable domain, in which reference TRBV5-6 and TRBJ2-3 provide the parts outside the CDR3, is DAGVTQSPTHLIKTRGQQVTLRCSPKSGHDTVSWYQQALGQGPQFIFQYYEEEERQRGNFPDRFSGHQFPNYSSELNVNALLLGDSALYLCASSLPGANTDTQYFGPGTRLTVL.